This T cell receptor (beta chain) came from a study of cytomegalovirus exposure and HLA in healthy donors. In the study overall: Earlier results showed approximately 120 million unique TCR beta sequences derived from about 179 million T cells.

Whole-study findings and limits: For cytomegalovirus status, the classifier reportedly gave diagnoses with high specificity and sensitivity. The authors reported that TCR beta sequences could predict HLA-A and HLA-B alleles. These predictions were accurate for most subjects in the first cohort. Clonal expansion, a later analysis showed, was greater in HLA-associated TCR beta chains than in equally common others.

As concerns this clone: Its specificity is not known.

Germline V CDR1 and CDR2: SQVTM, ANQGSEA. V shed 7 bases, J shed 6 bases, and the junction held 12 bases outside the gene matches. The CDR3 sequence is 14 residues long. Primers: 60 Vbeta forward and 13 Jbeta reverse. Repertoires were generated with immunoSEQ multiplex PCR, while TCRdb's copy carries only in-frame clones and drops some. The sample consists of about 140,000 clones, approximately 80% of them appearing once. The sequence came from a woman in her late teens or twenties in good health and CMV-seropositive. What was sequenced was PBMCs. J is TRBJ1-1 and V is TRBV29-1; 9 bases line up with TRBD1. The CDR3 is CSADSTGGFAEAFF. The DNA for the CDR3 is TGCAGCGCTGATTCGACAGGGGGTTTCGCTGAAGCTTTCTTT.